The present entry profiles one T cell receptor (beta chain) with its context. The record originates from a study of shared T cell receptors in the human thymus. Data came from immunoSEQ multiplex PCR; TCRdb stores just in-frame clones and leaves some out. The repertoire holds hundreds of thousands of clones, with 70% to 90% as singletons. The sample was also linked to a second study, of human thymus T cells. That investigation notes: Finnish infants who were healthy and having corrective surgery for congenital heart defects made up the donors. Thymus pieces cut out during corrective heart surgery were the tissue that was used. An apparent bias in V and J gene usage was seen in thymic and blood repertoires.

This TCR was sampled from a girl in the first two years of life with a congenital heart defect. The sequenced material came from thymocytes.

The CDR3 spells CASSGRGAGGLKDTQYF. CDR3 nucleotides: TGTGCCAGCAGTGGCCGGGGAGCGGGGGGGCTGAAAGATACGCAGTATTTT. The gene calls are TRBV6-1 and TRBJ2-3; 10 nucleotides line up with TRBD2. After removal of 4 bases from V and 5 bases from J, the junction contained 12 bases not matched to a gene. Per the germline V gene, CDR1 is MNHNS and CDR2 is SASEGT. This CDR3 has 17 residues.